The 29 T cell receptor beta chains below come from one sample, sequenced in a study of type 1 regulatory T cells. TCRdb redid the calling of the reads with MiXCR, one entry per CDR3 protein. The sample yields approximately 100,000 distinct CDR3 sequences, roughly a third seen once. Sequencing was carried out using CD4+ T cells, either the whole sample or a sorted fraction (not recorded which). The receptors originated from a human donor in good health.

CDR3 coding DNA: TGCGCCAGCAGCTTGCAGGGGGATGGCTACACCTTC. Translating it yields CASSLQGDGYTF. V is TRBV5-1 and J is TRBJ1-2; 7 bases match TRBD1. This CDR3 is built from 12 residues. The germline CDR1 and CDR2 sequences are SGHRS and YFSETQ. V was pared by 1 base and J by 6 bases, with 0 bases of the junction left unmatched.

The chain carries TRBV7-2 and TRBJ2-2; the D is unclear. CDR1 is SGHTA, CDR2 FQGNSA, per germline. This CDR3 comprises 14 residues. V gave up 4 bases and J gave up 5 bases, with 11 bases separating them. The CDR3 DNA sequence: TGTGCCAGCAGCTCCGGTCCCCAAACCGGGGAGCTGTTTTTT. This translates into CASSSGPQTGELFF. The whole variable domain, filled in from reference TRBV7-2 and TRBJ2-2, reads GAGVSQSPSNKVTEKGKDVELRCDPISGHTALYWYRQSLGQGLEFLIYFQGNSAPDKSGLPSDRFSAERTGGSVSTLTIQRTQQEDSAVYLCASSSGPQTGELFFGEGSRLTVL.

This clonotype was picked up a small number of times. This chain joins TRBV7-2 and TRBJ2-7, with 7 bases matching TRBD2. There are 15 residues in the CDR3. CDR1 and CDR2 (germline): SGHTA, FQGNSA. Trimming removed 2 bases from V and 2 bases from J; junction bases left unmatched: 6. The CDR3 sequence is CASSLRIGLAYEQYF. CDR3 coding DNA: TGTGCCAGCAGCTTACGAATCGGACTAGCCTACGAGCAGTACTTC.

Of note for this clonotype: Germline and junction disagree at one end, which may indicate a read error. The V gene is TRBV10-3, the J gene TRBJ2-2, with TRBD2 matching 11 bases. Germline-derived CDR1 and CDR2 are ENHRY and SYGVKD. CDR3 length equals 16 residues. CDR3 sequence reads: CAISDPKLAGDTGELF. CDR3 bases: TGTGCCATCAGTGACCCGAAACTAGCGGGAGACACCGGGGAGCTGTTT.

This clonotype has more than one count but fewer than ten. The genes are TRBV3-1 and TRBJ2-7, with D hard to call. CDR1 LGHDT and CDR2 YNNKEL come from the germline V gene (reference sequence). V lost 1 base and J lost 5, with 3 bases in between. This CDR3 is built from 11 residues. CDR3 bases: TGTGCCAGCAGCCAAGTGGACGAGCAGTACTTC. It specifies CASSQVDEQYF.

This clonotype appeared a few times. The V call is TRBV28, the J call TRBJ2-7; TRBD2 matches 12 bases. J lost 3 bases, V lost 7 bases, and 7 bases had no gene match. The CDR3 has 15 residues. The germline V gene has CDR1 MDHEN and CDR2 SYDVKM. CDR3 residues: CASTEGLAGRYEQYF. In DNA, the CDR3 is TGTGCCAGCACCGAGGGACTAGCGGGCCGCTACGAGCAGTACTTC.

Here the CDR3 reads CASSQARENYEQYF. CDR3 nucleotides: TGTGCCAGCAGCCAGGCACGGGAAAACTACGAGCAGTACTTC. The rearrangement joins TRBV7-9 to TRBJ2-7; TRBD2 might be the D (5 bases). Germline CDR1 reads SEHNR; CDR2 reads FQNEAQ (reference sequence). V lost 5 bases and J lost 3, with 14 bases in between. The CDR3 length is 14 residues.

J is TRBJ1-1 and V is TRBV6-5; D is uncertain. Germline CDR1 and CDR2: MNHEY and SVGAGI. The germline V and J ends were trimmed by 8 bases and 1 base, with 8 bases remaining between them. This CDR3 is built from 12 residues. The CDR3 reads CASRTPNTEAFF. In DNA form, the CDR3 reads TGTGCCAGCCGTACACCGAACACTGAAGCTTTCTTT.

The rearrangement uses TRBV6-5 and TRBJ2-7; possibly TRBD1 for D (5 bases). The germline gives CDR1 MNHEY, CDR2 SVGAGI. The V end lost 6 bases, the J end lost 7 bases, and 16 bases lay between the germline ends. This CDR3 is built from 13 residues. CDR3 DNA sequence: TGTGCCAGCAGCAGAGACACGGCAGGGGAGCAGTACTTC. Translation gives CASSRDTAGEQYF.

The V and J genes are TRBV28 and TRBJ1-2, with TRBD1 matching over 7 bases. CDR3 length equals 16 residues. Trimming took 3 bases from V and 6 from J; bases not matched to a gene: 13. Germline V lookup: CDR1 MDHEN, CDR2 SYDVKM. The CDR3 nucleotides are TGTGCCAGCAGTTTCCCTAGTAGACAGGGAGCTAATGGCTACACCTTC. Translating gives CASSFPSRQGANGYTF.

This clonotype has only a few counts. The chain recombines TRBV29-1 with TRBJ2-5, with 8 nucleotides matching TRBD1. The CDR3 contains 13 residues. Germline trimming cut 3 bases from V and 4 bases from J; bases unmatched to any gene: 4. Looked up from germline, CDR1 is SQVTM and CDR2 is ANQGSEA. CDR3 sequence: CSVEVQGAETQYF. The DNA for the CDR3 is TGCAGCGTTGAGGTCCAGGGGGCAGAGACCCAGTACTTC.

This clonotype has more than one count but fewer than ten. The chain couples TRBV20-1 to TRBJ1-2; perhaps TRBD1 as D (5 bases). CDR3 length: 11 amino acids. Germline CDR1 is DFQATT and CDR2 is SNEGSKA (reference sequence). The V end was cut by 5 bases, the J end by 14 bases, with 18 bases between. The CDR3 sequence is CSACLTGMDTF. The CDR3 bases are TGCAGTGCTTGTTTAACAGGAATGGATACCTTC.

The chain links TRBV12-3 or TRBV12-4 to TRBJ2-6; D perhaps matches TRBD1 (5 bases). The CDR3 is made up of 17 amino acids. Trimming shortened V by 6 bases and J by 0 bases, and 15 bases separated the two germline ends. The CDR3 bases are TGTGCCAGCAGCCTCGACAGTTCCAACTCTGGGGCCAACGTCCTGACTTTC. Its translation: CASSLDSSNSGANVLTF.

CDR3: CASSLSQRQGETQYF. The CDR3 nucleotides read TGTGCCAGCAGCTTATCGCAGAGGCAAGGAGAGACCCAGTACTTC. The J gene is TRBJ2-5, the V gene TRBV7-9; D not certain. Trimming left V 2 bases short and J 4 bases short, with 14 bases between. The CDR3 is 15 amino acids. The germline gives CDR1 SEHNR, CDR2 FQNEAQ (reference sequence).

The rearrangement links TRBV12-3 or TRBV12-4 to TRBJ2-3; possibly TRBD1 or TRBD2 for D (5 bases each). This CDR3 has 13 amino acids. V gave up 7 bases and J gave up 5 bases, with 13 bases separating them. In DNA form, the CDR3 reads TGTGCCAGCACCACCCGGGGCCTAGATACGCAGTATTTT. Its protein is CASTTRGLDTQYF.

V gene TRBV2 combines with J gene TRBJ2-2; 7 positions match TRBD2. The junction had 9 bases not matched to a gene; V was cut back by 4 bases and J by 7 bases. Germline lookup yields CDR1 SNHLY and CDR2 FYNNEI. The CDR3 runs 15 residues. DNA of the CDR3: TGTGCCAGCAGTGCTTCGGGAGGCGCCTACGGGGAGCTGTTTTTT. It translates to CASSASGGAYGELFF.

The chain carries TRBV7-2 and TRBJ2-5; D not certain. Trimming shortened V by 2 bases and J by 6 bases, and 13 bases separated the two germline ends. The CDR3 has 14 amino acids. CDR1 and CDR2 from the germline V gene are SGHTA and FQGNSA. CDR3 sequence reads: CASSLSPALQTQYF. As DNA, the CDR3 is TGTGCCAGCAGCTTATCGCCGGCACTACAGACCCAGTACTTC.

The sample holds a few counts of this clonotype. This chain uses TRBV5-1 with TRBJ1-1; 7 nucleotides agree with TRBD1. Germline V gene sequence: CDR1 SGHRS, CDR2 YFSETQ. The trim removed 4 bases at V and 4 bases at J, leaving 7 bases unmatched. The CDR3 loop spans 14 amino acids. CDR3 protein: CASSPTGRGTEAFF. The CDR3 DNA reads TGCGCCAGCAGCCCGACAGGGAGGGGCACTGAAGCTTTCTTT. Together with reference TRBV5-1 and TRBJ1-1, the CDR3 gives the full variable domain: KAGVTQTPRYLIKTRGQQVTLSCSPISGHRSVSWYQQTPGQGLQFLFEYFSETQRNKGNFPGRFSGRQFSNSRSEMNVSTLELGDSALYLCASSPTGRGTEAFFGQGTRLTVV.

Concerning this clonotype: The junction departs from germline at one end; a sequencing error may be responsible. V usage is TRBV6-6 and J usage is TRBJ2-1; 13 nucleotides align to TRBD2. The CDR3 sequence is 17 residues long. Germline CDR1 and CDR2: MNHNY and SVGAGI (reference sequence). The CDR3 is CASSYSGLAGVYYEQFF. CDR3 nucleotides: TGTGCCAGCAGTTACTCTGGACTAGCGGGAGTCTACTATGAGCAGTTCTTC.

There are a few counts of this clonotype. V usage is TRBV7-2 and J usage is TRBJ1-5, with D tentatively TRBD1 (5 bases). This CDR3 has 15 amino acids. V lost 1 base, J lost 3 bases, and 10 bases lay in between. The V gene's germline CDR1 is SGHTA and CDR2 FQGNSA. The CDR3 DNA reads as TGTGCCAGCAGCTTAGTGGAGGGGTCCAATCAGCCCCAGCATTTT. Translating gives CASSLVEGSNQPQHF.

V usage is TRBV6-5 and J usage is TRBJ2-7; 10 positions match TRBD2. Unmatched junction bases numbered 16, after V lost 6 bases and J lost 2 bases. The germline V gene has CDR1 MNHEY and CDR2 SVGAGI. This CDR3 is built from 18 residues. The chain's CDR3 is CASSPGAGGPQTPYEQYF. The CDR3 nucleotides read TGTGCCAGCAGCCCCGGAGCGGGAGGGCCCCAAACCCCCTACGAGCAGTACTTC.

The V gene is TRBV7-6, the J gene TRBJ2-3; 14 nucleotides match TRBD2. Losses at the gene ends were 5 bases for V and 4 bases for J; bases not matched to a gene: 5. The CDR3 spans 16 residues. Germline values: CDR1 SGHVS, CDR2 FNYEAQ. Here the CDR3 DNA reads TGTGCCAGCAGCCTCGGGACTAGCGGGAGTCCAGATACGCAGTATTTT. Translating it yields CASSLGTSGSPDTQYF.

This clonotype was recorded once. The gene calls are TRBV28 and TRBJ2-7; D may be TRBD2 (6 bases). The V end lost 4 bases, the J end lost 2 bases, and 18 bases lay between the germline ends. Germline lookup yields CDR1 MDHEN and CDR2 SYDVKM. The CDR3 runs 16 residues. The CDR3 reads CASSSSGTGVPYEQYF. The DNA of the CDR3 is TGTGCCAGCAGTTCTTCTGGGACGGGAGTACCCTACGAGCAGTACTTC.

This clonotype has a count of ten or more. This sequence joins TRBV20-1 and TRBJ1-1; tentative D call: TRBD1 (5 bases). V was cut by 6 bases and J by 0 bases, with 26 bases left in between. This CDR3 spans 18 amino acids. Germline CDR1 DFQATT, CDR2 SNEGSKA (reference sequence). CDR3 sequence (DNA): TGCAGTGCCCCAAGATCGGGGAGGGGTTTTATTATGAACACTGAAGCTTTCTTT. Amino acids: CSAPRSGRGFIMNTEAFF.

This clonotype was seen a handful of times. The CDR3, as DNA: TGCGCCAGCAGCCTCCCGCGGGGGACAACTAATGAAAAACTGTTTTTT. Encoded protein: CASSLPRGTTNEKLFF. V is TRBV5-1 and J is TRBJ1-4, with D possibly matching TRBD1 (5 bases). The CDR3 has 16 residues. Trimming pared 4 bases from V and 0 bases from J, leaving 13 bases between. CDR1 and CDR2 from the germline V gene are SGHRS and YFSETQ.

This clonotype showed up just a few times. The J gene is TRBJ2-2, the V gene TRBV20-1, with D possibly TRBD2 on 5 matching bases. Per the germline V gene, CDR1 is DFQATT and CDR2 is SNEGSKA (reference sequence). Trimming pared 4 bases from V and 6 bases from J, leaving 21 bases between. The CDR3 has 16 residues. DNA of the CDR3: TGCAGTGCTAAACCTTACAAATCGGACTCGGCCGGGGAGCTGTTTTTT. Translated: CSAKPYKSDSAGELFF.

This clonotype was detected only a few times. V gene TRBV20-1 combines with J gene TRBJ2-5, with 10 bases fitting TRBD2. The length of the CDR3 is 16 residues. CDR1 DFQATT and CDR2 SNEGSKA come from the germline V gene (reference sequence). V gave up 4 bases and J gave up 2 bases; unmatched junction bases: 10. CDR3 DNA: TGCAGTGCTAAGGGAGGACTAGCGGAGCTACAAGAGACCCAGTACTTC. Translation: CSAKGGLAELQETQYF.

The chain couples TRBV2 to TRBJ2-7; D not certain. CDR3 length equals 13 residues. CDR1 is SNHLY, CDR2 FYNNEI, per germline. V dropped 4 bases and J dropped 11 bases, with 18 bases sitting between them. The CDR3 nucleotides read TGTGCCAGCAGTGGACCCGGCTCCTCAGCAAAGTACTTC. Translating gives CASSGPGSSAKYF.

This chain joins TRBV3-1 and TRBJ2-7; 9 nucleotides agree with TRBD2. Losses at the gene ends were 3 bases for V and 5 bases for J; bases not matched to a gene: 8. Germline CDR1 is LGHDT and CDR2 is YNNKEL (reference sequence). CDR3 length: 15 residues. CDR3 protein: CASSHRAGGLDEQYF. The CDR3, as DNA: TGTGCCAGCAGCCATCGGGCGGGAGGGCTCGACGAGCAGTACTTC.